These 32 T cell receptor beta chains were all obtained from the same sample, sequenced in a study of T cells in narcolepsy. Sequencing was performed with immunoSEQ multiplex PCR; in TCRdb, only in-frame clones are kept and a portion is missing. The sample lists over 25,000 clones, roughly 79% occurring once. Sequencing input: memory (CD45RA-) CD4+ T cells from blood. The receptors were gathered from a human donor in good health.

In DNA form, the CDR3 reads TGTGCCAGCAGCCGATCTAGCGGGCCTTACGAGCAGTACTTC. This sequence encodes CASSRSSGPYEQYF. This chain joins TRBV6-5 and TRBJ2-7; 8 bases line up with TRBD2. The junction had 8 bases not matched to a gene; V was cut back by 6 bases and J by 4 bases. Germline CDR1 reads MNHEY; CDR2 reads SVGAGI. CDR3 length equals 14 residues.

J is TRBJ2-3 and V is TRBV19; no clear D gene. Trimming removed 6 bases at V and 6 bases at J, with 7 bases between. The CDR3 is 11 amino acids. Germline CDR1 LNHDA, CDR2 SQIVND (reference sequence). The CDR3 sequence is CASSPGDTQYF. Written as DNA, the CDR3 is TGTGCCAGTAGCCCGGGCGATACGCAGTATTTT.

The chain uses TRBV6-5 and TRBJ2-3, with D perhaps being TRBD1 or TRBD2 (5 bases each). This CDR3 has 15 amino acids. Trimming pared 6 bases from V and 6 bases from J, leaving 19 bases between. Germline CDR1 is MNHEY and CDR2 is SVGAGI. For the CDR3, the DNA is TGTGCCAGCAGCCGACCGGGACGCATCACTGATACGCAGTATTTT. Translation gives CASSRPGRITDTQYF.

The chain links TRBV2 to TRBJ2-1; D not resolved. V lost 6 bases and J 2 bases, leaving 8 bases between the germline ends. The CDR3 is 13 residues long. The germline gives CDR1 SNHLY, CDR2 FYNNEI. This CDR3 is CASRSRTYNEQFF. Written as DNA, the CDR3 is TGTGCCAGCAGGTCTAGAACCTACAATGAGCAGTTCTTC.

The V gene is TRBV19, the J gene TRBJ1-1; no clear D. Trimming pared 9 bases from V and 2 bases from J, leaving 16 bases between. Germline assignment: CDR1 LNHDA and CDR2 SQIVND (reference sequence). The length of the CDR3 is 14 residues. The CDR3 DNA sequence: TGTGCCAGCCTTCTGTTTGGGGTCAACACTGAAGCTTTCTTT. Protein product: CASLLFGVNTEAFF.

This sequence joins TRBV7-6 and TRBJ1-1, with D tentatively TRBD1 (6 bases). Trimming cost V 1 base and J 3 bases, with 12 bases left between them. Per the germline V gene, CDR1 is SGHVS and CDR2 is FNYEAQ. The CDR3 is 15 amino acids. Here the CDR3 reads CASSLEGGWDTEAFF. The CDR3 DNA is TGTGCCAGCAGCTTAGAAGGGGGGTGGGACACTGAAGCTTTCTTT.

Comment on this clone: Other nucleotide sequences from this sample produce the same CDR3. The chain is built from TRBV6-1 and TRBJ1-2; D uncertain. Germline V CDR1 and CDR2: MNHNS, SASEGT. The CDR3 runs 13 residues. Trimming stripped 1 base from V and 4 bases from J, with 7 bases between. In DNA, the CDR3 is TGTGCCAGCAGTGAAGACCGAGTCTATGGCTACACCTTC. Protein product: CASSEDRVYGYTF.

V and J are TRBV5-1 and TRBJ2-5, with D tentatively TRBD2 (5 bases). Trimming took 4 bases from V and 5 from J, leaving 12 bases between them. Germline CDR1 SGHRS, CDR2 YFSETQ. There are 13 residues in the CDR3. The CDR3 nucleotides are TGCGCCAGCAGCCCCGGGTGGGAGGAGACCCAGTACTTC. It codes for CASSPGWEETQYF. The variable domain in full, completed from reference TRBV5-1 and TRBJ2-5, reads KAGVTQTPRYLIKTRGQQVTLSCSPISGHRSVSWYQQTPGQGLQFLFEYFSETQRNKGNFPGRFSGRQFSNSRSEMNVSTLELGDSALYLCASSPGWEETQYFGPGTRLLVL.

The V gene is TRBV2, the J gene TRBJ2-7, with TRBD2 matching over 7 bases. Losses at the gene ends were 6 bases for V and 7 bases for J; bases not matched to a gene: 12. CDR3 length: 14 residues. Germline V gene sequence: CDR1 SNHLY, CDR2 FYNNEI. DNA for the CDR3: TGTGCCAGCAGGGGGGGACTATCCGCTACGGAGCAGTACTTC. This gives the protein CASRGGLSATEQYF.

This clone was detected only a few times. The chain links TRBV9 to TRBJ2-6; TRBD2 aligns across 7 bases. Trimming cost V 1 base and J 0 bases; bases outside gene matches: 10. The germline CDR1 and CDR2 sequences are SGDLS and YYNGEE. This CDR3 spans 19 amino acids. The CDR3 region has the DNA TGTGCCAGCAGCGTAAAGTCTAGCGGCGAATTCTCTGGGGCCAACGTCCTGACTTTC. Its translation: CASSVKSSGEFSGANVLTF.

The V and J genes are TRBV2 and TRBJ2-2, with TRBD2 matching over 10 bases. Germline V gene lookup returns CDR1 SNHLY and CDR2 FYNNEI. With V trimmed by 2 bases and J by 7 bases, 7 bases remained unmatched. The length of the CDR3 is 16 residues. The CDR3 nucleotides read TGTGCCAGCAGTGAAACTAGCGGGAATATTGGCGGGGAGCTGTTTTTT. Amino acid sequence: CASSETSGNIGGELFF.

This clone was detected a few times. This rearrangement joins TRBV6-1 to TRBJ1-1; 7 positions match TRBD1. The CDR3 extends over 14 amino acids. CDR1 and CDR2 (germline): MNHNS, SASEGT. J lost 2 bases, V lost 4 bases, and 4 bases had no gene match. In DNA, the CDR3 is TGTGCCAGCAGTGCCGGACAGGCCAACACTGAAGCTTTCTTT. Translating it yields CASSAGQANTEAFF.

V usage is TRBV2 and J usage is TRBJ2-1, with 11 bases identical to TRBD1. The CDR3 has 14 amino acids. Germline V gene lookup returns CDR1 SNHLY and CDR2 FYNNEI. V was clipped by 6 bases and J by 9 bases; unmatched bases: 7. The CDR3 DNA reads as TGTGCCAGCAGCGGGGACAGGGGGTCTTTTGAGCAGTTCTTC. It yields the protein CASSGDRGSFEQFF. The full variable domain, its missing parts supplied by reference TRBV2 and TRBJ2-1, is EPEVTQTPSHQVTQMGQEVILRCVPISNHLYFYWYRQILGQKVEFLVSFYNNEISEKSEIFDDQFSVERPDGSNFTLKIRSTKLEDSAMYFCASSGDRGSFEQFFGPGTRLTVL.

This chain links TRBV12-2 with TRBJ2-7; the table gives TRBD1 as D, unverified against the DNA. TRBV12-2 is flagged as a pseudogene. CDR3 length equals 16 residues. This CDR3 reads CASRSRLQTTTDEQYF. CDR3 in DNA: TGTGCAAGTCGCTCCCGGCTACAGACAACGACGGACGAGCAGTACTTC.

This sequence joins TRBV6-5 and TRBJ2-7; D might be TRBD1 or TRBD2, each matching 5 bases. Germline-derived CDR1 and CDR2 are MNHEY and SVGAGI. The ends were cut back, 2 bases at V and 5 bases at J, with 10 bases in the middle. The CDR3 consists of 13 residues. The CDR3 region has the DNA TGTGCCAGCAGTTACCCGGGACGGGACGAGCAGTACTTC. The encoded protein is CASSYPGRDEQYF.

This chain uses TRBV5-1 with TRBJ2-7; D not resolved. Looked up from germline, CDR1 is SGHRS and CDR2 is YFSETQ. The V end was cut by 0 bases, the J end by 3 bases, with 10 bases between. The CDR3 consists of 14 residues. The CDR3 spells CASSLVVSGYEQYF. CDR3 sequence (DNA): TGCGCCAGCAGCTTGGTTGTTTCAGGCTACGAGCAGTACTTC.

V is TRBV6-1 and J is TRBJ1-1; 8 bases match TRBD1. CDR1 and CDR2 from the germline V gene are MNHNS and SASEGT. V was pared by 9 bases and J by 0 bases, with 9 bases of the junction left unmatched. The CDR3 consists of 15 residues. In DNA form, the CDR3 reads TGTGCCAGTCTCTCAGGGGGCCGTTTGAACACTGAAGCTTTCTTT. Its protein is CASLSGGRLNTEAFF.

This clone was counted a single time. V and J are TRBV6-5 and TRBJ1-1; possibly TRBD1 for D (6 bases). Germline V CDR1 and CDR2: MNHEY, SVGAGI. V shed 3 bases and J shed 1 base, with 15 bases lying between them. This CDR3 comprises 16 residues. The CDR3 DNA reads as TGTGCCAGCAGTTATTACCTGGCAGGGGAGAACACTGAAGCTTTCTTT. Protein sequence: CASSYYLAGENTEAFF.

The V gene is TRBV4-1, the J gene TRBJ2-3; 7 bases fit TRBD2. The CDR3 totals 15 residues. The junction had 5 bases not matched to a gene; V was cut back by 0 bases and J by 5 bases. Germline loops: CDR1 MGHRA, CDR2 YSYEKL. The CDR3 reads CASSQERIAGDTQYF. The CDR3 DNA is TGCGCCAGCAGCCAAGAGAGAATAGCGGGAGATACGCAGTATTTT.

The CDR3 loop reads CSGYHTEAFF. The CDR3 DNA follows: TGCAGCGGTTATCACACTGAAGCTTTCTTT. The rearrangement links TRBV29-1 to TRBJ1-1, with D unresolved. The length of the CDR3 is 10 residues. Germline-derived CDR1 and CDR2 are SQVTM and ANQGSEA. V was pared by 7 bases and J by 3 bases, with 6 bases between.

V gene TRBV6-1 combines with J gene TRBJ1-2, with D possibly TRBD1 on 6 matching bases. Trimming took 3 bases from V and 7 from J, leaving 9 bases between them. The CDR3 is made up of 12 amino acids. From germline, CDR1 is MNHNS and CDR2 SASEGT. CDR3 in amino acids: CASSDWGLGYTF. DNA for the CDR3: TGTGCCAGCAGTGATTGGGGGCTTGGCTACACCTTC.

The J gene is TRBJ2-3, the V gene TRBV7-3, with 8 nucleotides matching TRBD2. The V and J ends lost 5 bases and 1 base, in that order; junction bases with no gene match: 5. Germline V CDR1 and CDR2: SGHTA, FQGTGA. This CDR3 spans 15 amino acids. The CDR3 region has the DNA TGTGCCAGCAGCCGTGCAGCGGGAGGCACAGATACGCAGTATTTT. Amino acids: CASSRAAGGTDTQYF.

This CDR3 is CASSLSRQPEEKLFF. In nucleotides, the CDR3 is TGTGCCAGCAGTTTAAGCCGACAGCCTGAAGAAAAACTGTTTTTT. The chain couples TRBV27 to TRBJ1-4, with a weak D call TRBD1 (5 bases). The CDR3 runs to 15 residues. Trimming left V 2 bases short and J 8 bases short, with 15 bases between. The V gene's germline CDR1 is MNHEY and CDR2 SMNVEV (reference sequence).

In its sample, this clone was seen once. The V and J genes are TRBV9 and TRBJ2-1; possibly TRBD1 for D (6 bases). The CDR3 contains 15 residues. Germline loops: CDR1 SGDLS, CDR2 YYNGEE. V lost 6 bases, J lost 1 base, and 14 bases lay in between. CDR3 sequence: CASTRGRVSYNEQFF. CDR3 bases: TGTGCCAGCACCAGGGGCAGGGTGTCCTACAATGAGCAGTTCTTC. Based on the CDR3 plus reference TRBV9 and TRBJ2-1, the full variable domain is DSGVTQTPKHLITATGQRVTLRCSPRSGDLSVYWYQQSLDQGLQFLIQYYNGEERAKGNILERFSAQQFPDLHSELNLSSLELGDSALYFCASTRGRVSYNEQFFGPGTRLTVL.

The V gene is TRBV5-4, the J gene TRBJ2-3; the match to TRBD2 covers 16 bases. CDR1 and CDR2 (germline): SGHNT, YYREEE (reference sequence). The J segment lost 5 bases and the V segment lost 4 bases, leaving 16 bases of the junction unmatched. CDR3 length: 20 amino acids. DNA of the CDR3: TGTGCCAGCAGCCCCCGCGGGACTAGCGGGAGGGCCGCCGTGGGAGATACGCAGTATTTT. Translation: CASSPRGTSGRAAVGDTQYF.

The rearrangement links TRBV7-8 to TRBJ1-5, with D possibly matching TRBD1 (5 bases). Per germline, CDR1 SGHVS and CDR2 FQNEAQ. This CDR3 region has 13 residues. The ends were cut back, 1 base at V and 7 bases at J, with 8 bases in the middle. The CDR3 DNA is TGTGCCAGCAGCTTAGAGGGGCGGCAGCCCCAGCATTTT. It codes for CASSLEGRQPQHF.

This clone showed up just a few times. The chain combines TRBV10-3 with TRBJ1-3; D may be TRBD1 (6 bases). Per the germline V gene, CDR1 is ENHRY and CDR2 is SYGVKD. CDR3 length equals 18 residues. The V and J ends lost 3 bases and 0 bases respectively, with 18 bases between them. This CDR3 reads CAISDIRGGGPSGNTIYF. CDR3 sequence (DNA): TGTGCCATCAGTGATATCCGGGGAGGGGGACCCTCTGGAAACACCATATATTTT.

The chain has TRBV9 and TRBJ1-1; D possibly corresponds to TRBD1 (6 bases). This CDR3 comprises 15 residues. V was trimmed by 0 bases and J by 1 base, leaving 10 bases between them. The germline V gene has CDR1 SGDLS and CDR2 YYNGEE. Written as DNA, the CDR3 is TGTGCCAGCAGCGTAGGGGGCAGGGGGAACACTGAAGCTTTCTTT. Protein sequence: CASSVGGRGNTEAFF.

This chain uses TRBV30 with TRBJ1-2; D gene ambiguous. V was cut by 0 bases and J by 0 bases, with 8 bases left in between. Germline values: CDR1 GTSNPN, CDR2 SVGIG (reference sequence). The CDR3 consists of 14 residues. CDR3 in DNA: TGTGCCTGGAGTGTACATAGGACTAACTATGGCTACACCTTC. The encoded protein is CAWSVHRTNYGYTF.

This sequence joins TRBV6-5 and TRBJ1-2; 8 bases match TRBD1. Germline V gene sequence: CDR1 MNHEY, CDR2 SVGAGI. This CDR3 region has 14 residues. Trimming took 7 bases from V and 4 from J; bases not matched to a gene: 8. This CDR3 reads CASTPGQAFYGYTF. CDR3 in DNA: TGTGCCAGCACCCCGGGACAGGCCTTCTATGGCTACACCTTC.

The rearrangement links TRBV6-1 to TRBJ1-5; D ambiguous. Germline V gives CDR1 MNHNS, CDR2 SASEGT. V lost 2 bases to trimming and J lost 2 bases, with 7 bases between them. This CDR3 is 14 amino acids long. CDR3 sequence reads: CASSETIRNQPQHF. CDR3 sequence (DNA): TGTGCCAGCAGTGAAACTATACGCAATCAGCCCCAGCATTTT.

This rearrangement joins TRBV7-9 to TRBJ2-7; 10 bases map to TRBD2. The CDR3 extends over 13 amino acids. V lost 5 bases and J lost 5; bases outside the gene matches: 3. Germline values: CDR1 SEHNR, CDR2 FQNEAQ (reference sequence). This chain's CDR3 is CASSPSGRHEQYF. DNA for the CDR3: TGTGCCAGCAGCCCTAGCGGGAGACACGAGCAGTACTTC.